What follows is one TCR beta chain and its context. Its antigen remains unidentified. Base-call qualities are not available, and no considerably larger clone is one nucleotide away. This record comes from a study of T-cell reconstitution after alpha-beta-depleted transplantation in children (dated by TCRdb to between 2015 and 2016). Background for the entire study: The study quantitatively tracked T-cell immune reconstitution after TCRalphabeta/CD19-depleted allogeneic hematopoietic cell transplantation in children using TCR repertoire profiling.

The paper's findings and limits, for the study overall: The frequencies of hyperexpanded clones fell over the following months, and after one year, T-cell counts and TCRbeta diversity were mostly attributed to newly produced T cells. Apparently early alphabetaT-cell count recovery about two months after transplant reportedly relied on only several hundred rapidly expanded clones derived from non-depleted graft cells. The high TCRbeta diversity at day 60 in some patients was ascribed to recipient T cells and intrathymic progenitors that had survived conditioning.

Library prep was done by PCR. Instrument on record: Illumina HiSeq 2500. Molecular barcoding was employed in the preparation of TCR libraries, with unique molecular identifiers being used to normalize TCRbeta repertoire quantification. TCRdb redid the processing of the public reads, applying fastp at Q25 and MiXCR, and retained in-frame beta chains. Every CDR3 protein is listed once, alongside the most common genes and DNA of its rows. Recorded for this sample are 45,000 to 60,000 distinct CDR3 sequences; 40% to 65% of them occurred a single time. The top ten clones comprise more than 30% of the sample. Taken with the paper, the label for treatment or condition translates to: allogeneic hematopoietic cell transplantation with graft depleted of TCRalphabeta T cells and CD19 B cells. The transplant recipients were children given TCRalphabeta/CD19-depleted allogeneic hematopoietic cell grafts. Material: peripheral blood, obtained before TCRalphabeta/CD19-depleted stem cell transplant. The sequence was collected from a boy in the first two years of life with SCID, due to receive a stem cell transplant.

The CDR3: CASRNIQFRPGYGYTF. The bases are TGCGCCAGCAGAAACATTCAATTCCGGCCCGGCTATGGCTACACCTTC. The rearranged segments are TRBV5-1 and TRBJ1-2, with an unclear D gene assignment. The CDR3 spans 16 residues, from the cysteine through the phenylalanine. Just CDR3 DNA is preserved here, 48 bases in frame from base 1. Reading the germline V gene gives CDR1 SGHRS and CDR2 YFSETQ. V loses 5 bases, J loses 4 bases, and the germline ends lie 21 bases apart.